The rows below give T cell receptor beta chains drawn from one sample of a study of blood T cell repertoires in COVID-19. Repertoires were generated with immunoSEQ multiplex PCR, while TCRdb's copy carries only in-frame clones and drops some. The sample holds over 350,000 clones, roughly 87% seen once. The sequencing input was PBMCs or T cells enriched from blood (not recorded which). The receptors stem from a woman in her late teens or twenties with acute COVID-19. The conserved cysteine and the conserved F or W are not part of the CDR3 here. A D gene is named only where the DNA matches it firmly. Size values are once, few and many counts, or a class for expanded clones, and some rows have none.

CDR3	J	size	length	V	D
ASSPGTDYEQY	TRBJ2-7	-	11	TRBV10-1	TRBD1
ASSLPNSQETQY	TRBJ2-5	-	12	TRBV7-9	-
ASMGRNRDNSPLH	TRBJ1-6	-	13	TRBV25-1	-
ATSTGANYGYT	TRBJ1-2	-	11	TRBV24-1	-
ASSFTGVGEKLF	TRBJ1-4	-	12	TRBV5-1	TRBD1
ASSPSLETGGSGKLF	TRBJ1-4	-	15	TRBV9	TRBD1
ASREQGAANTGELF	TRBJ2-2	-	14	TRBV6-1	TRBD1
ASSRTGGTNEKLF	TRBJ1-4	-	13	TRBV7-9	TRBD1
ASSLSSGGSSYNEQF	TRBJ2-1	-	15	TRBV7-2	TRBD2
ASSQVQGTYEQY	TRBJ2-7	-	12	TRBV4-1	-
ASSPIQGVGNTIY	TRBJ1-3	-	13	TRBV18	-
ASSPRQANEKLF	TRBJ1-4	-	12	TRBV11-2	-
ASSFPYDSYNEQF	TRBJ2-1	few	13	TRBV7-9	-
ASSSLQRDTEAF	TRBJ1-1	-	12	TRBV5-1	-